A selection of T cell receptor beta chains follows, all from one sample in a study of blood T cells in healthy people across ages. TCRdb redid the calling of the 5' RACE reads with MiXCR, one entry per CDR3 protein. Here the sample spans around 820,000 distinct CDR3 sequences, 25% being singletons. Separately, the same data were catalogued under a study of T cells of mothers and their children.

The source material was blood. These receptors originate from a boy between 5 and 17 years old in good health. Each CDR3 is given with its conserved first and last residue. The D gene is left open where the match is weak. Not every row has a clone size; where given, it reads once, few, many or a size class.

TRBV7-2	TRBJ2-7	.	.	TGTGCCAGCAGCTTAGGTCGGGGCGCAGTCTCCTACGAGCAGTACTTC	CASSLGRGAVSYEQYF
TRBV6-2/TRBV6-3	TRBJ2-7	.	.	TGTGCCAGCAGAAACCCGGCAGCAAACGAGCAGTACTTC	CASRNPAANEQYF
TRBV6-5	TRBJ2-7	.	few	TGTGCCAGCAGTTACTCAAAGCGAGAACACTCCTACGAGCAGTACTTC	CASSYSKREHSYEQYF
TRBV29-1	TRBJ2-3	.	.	TGCAGCGTACCGCGTGCGGCTAGCACAGATACGCAGTATTTT	CSVPRAASTDTQYF
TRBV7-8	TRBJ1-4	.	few	TGTGCCAGCAGCTTAGGGGTAGACCCGAGGGAAAAACTGTTTTTT	CASSLGVDPREKLFF
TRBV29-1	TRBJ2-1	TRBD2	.	TGCAGCGTTGGGGCCACTAGCGGAGACTACAATGAGCAGTTCTTC	CSVGATSGDYNEQFF
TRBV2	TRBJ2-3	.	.	TGTGCCAGCAGCCTTCGGCCCGACACAGATACGCAGTATTTT	CASSLRPDTDTQYF
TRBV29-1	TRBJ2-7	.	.	TGCAGCGTTAGTCCCGAGCAGTACTTC	CSVSPEQYF
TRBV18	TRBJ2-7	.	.	TGTGCCAGCTCACCACGGGGAGAAGTATCGGAGCAGTACTTC	CASSPRGEVSEQYF
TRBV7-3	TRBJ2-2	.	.	TGTGCCAGCAGCTTGAAGCTAAACACCGGGGAGCTGTTTTTT	CASSLKLNTGELFF
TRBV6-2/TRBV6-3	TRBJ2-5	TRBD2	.	TGTGCCAGCAGCCCGATCCCAGGACTAGCGGGAGAAGAGACCCAGTACTTC	CASSPIPGLAGEETQYF
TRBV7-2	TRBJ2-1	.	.	TGTGCCAGCAGCTTCCCCCCGGGGAGTTCCTACAATGAGCAGTTCTTC	CASSFPPGSSYNEQFF
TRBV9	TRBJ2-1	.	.	TGTGCCAGCAGCGTAGCCACCCTCGGGACAAACTACAATGAGCAGTTCTTC	CASSVATLGTNYNEQFF
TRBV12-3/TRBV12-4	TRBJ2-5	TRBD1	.	TGTGTCAGCAGTTTAGATGCCAGGGGGATGGAGACCCAGTACTTC	CVSSLDARGMETQYF
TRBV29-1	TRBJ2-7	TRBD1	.	TGCAGCGTCGCGGACAGGGCCCTCTCCTACGAGCAGTACTTC	CSVADRALSYEQYF
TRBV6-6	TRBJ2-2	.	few	TGTGCCAGCAGTTACGACACTACCGGGGAGCTGTTTTTT	CASSYDTTGELFF
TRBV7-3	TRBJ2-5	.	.	TGTGCCAGCTGCCACAGTGTGGGGGGAGGAGAGACCCAGTACTTC	CASCHSVGGGETQYF
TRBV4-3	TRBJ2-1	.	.	TGCGCCAGCAGCCTCGGGACTGGGCTATTTGAGCAGTTCTTC	CASSLGTGLFEQFF
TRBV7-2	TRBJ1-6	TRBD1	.	TGTGCCAGCATCCAATCAGGGGGTGATTCACCCCTCCACTTT	CASIQSGGDSPLHF
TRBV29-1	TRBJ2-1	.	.	TGCAGCGCCCTCCCGGCCTACAATGAGCAGTTCTTC	CSALPAYNEQFF
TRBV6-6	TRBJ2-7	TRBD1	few	TGTGCCAGCAGTTACCCCGGACAGGGGGGGCTCTACGAGCAGTACTTC	CASSYPGQGGLYEQYF
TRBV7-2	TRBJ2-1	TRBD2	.	TGTGCCAGCAGCTTAGGGAGACCGGGACTAGGGGGCAATGAGCAGTTCTTC	CASSLGRPGLGGNEQFF